The clone carrying this T cell receptor beta chain has a handful of counts. The J segment lost 0 bases and the V segment lost 2 bases, leaving 6 bases of the junction unmatched. Germline CDR1 reads MNHEY; CDR2 reads SVGAGI. CDR3 length equals 16 residues. The data are from a study of T cells after posttransplantation cyclophosphamide. The assay was immunoSEQ multiplex PCR, and TCRdb's table has in-frame clones only and misses some. Recorded here are over 35,000 clones, none singletons. The material sequenced was PBMCs. The rearrangement uses TRBV6-5 and TRBJ1-2; 7 nucleotides line up with TRBD1. The receptor comes from a man in his fifties in good health, CMV-negative, and a related stem cell transplant donor. CDR3 protein: CASSYAPGQSNYGYTF. The CDR3 bases are TGTGCCAGCAGTTACGCCCCGGGACAGTCTAACTATGGCTACACCTTC.